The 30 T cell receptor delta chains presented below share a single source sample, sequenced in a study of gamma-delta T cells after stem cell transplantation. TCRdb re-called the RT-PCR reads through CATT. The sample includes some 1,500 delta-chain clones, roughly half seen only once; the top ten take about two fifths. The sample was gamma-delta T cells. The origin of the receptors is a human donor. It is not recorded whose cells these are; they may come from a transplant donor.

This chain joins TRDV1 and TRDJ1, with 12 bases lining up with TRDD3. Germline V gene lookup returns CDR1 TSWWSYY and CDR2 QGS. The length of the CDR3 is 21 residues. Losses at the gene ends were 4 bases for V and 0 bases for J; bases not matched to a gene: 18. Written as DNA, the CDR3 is TGTGCTCTTGGGGCACCTCCTCCGTACTGGGGGATACTAATGTACACCGATAAACTCATCTTT. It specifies CALGAPPPYWGILMYTDKLIF.

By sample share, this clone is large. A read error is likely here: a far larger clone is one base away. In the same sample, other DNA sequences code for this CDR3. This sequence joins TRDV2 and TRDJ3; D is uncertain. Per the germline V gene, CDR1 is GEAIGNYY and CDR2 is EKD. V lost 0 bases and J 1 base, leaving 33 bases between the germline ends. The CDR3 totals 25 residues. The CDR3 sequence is CACDTVSGWVTPLRLSSWDTRQMFF. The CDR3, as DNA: TGTGCCTGTGACACCGTGAGTGGATGGGTGACCCCGCTTCGTTTATCGTCCTGGGACACCCGACAGATGTTTTTC.

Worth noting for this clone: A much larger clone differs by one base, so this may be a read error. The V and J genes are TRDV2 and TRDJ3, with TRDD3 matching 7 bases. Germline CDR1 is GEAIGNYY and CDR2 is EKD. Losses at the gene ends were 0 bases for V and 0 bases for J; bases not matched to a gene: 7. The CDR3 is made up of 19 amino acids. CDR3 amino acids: CACDTVGGRSSWDTRQMFF. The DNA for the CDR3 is TGTGCCTGTGACACCGTTGGGGGACGGAGCTCCTGGGACACCCGACAGATGTTTTTC.

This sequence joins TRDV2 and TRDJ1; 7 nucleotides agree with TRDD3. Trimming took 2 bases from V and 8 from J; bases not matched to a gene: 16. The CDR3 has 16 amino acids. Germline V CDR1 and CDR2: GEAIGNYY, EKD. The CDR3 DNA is TGTGCCTGTGACAACCTACTGGGGAATCTCCATAAGAAACTCATCTTT. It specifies CACDNLLGNLHKKLIF.

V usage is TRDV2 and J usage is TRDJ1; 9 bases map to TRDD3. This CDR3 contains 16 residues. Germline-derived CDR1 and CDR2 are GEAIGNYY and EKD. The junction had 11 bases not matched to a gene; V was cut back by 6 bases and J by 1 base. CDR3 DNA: TGTGCCTGTAAAGGACTGGGGGAGCGTGCCACCGATAAACTCATCTTT. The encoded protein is CACKGLGERATDKLIF.

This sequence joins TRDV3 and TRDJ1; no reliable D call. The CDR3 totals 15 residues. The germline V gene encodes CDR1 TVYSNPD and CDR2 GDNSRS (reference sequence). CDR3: CAIPYLARVTDKLIF. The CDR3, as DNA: TGTGCGATCCCTTACCTCGCACGGGTCACCGATAAACTCATCTTT.

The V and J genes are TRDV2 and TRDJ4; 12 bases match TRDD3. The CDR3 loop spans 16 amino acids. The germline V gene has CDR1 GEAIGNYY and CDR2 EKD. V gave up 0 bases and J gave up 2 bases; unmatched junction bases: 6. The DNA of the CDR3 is TGTGCCTGTGACACCTTACTACTGGGGGATACTAGACCCCTGATCTTT. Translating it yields CACDTLLLGDTRPLIF.

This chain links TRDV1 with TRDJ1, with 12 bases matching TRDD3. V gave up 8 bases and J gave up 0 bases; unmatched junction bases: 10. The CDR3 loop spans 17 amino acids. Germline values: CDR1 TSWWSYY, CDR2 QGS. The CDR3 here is CALCRYWGIPYTDKLIF. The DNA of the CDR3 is TGTGCTCTTTGTAGGTACTGGGGGATACCTTACACCGATAAACTCATCTTT.

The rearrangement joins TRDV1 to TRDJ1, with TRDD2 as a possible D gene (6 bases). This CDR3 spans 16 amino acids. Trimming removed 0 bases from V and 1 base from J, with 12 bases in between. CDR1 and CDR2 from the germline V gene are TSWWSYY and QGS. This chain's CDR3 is CALGELLPIITDKLIF. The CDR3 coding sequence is TGTGCTCTTGGGGAACTCCTTCCCATCATCACCGATAAACTCATCTTT.

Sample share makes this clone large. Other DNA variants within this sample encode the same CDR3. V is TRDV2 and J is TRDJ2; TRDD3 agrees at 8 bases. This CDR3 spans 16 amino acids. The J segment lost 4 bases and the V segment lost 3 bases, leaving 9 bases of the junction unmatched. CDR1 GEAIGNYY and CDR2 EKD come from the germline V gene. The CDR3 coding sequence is TGTGCCTGTGACCCGGCTGGGGGACTGACGACAGCACAACTCTTCTTT. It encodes CACDPAGGLTTAQLFF.

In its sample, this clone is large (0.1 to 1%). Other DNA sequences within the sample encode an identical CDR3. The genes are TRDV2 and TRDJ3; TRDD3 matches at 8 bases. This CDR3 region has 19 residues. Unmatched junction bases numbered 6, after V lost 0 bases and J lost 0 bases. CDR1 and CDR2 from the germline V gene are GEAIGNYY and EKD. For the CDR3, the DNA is TGTGCCTGTGACACCGCTGGGGGACGGAGCTCCTGGGACACCCGACAGATGTTTTTC. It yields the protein CACDTAGGRSSWDTRQMFF.

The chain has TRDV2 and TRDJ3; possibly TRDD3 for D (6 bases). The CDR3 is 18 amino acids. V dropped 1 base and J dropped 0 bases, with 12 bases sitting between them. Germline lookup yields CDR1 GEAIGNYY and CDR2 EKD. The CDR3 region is CACDTAGESSWDTRQMFF. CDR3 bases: TGTGCCTGTGACACGGCTGGGGAGAGCTCCTGGGACACCCGACAGATGTTTTTC.

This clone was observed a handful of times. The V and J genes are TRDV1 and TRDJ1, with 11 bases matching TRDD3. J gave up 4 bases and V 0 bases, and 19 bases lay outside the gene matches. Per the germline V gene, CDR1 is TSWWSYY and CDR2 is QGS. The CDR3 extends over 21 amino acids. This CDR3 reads CALGELCVPTYWGIGFDKLIF. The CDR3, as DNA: TGTGCTCTTGGGGAACTCTGCGTTCCTACGTACTGGGGGATAGGATTCGATAAACTCATCTTT.

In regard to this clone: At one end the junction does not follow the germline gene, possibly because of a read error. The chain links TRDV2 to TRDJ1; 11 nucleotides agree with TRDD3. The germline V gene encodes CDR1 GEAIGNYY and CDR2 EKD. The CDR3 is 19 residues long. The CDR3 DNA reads TGTGCCTGTGACACCGTTGGGATTGGGGGATACGATAGTACCGATAACCTCATCTTT. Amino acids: CACDTVGIGGYDSTDNLIF.

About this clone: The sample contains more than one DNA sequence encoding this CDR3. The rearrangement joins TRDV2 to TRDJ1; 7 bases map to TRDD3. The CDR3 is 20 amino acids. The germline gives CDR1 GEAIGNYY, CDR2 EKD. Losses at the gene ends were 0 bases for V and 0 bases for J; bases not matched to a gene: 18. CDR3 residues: CACDTVAFSPGGPYTDKLIF. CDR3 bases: TGTGCCTGTGACACCGTAGCCTTCTCCCCTGGGGGTCCGTACACCGATAAACTCATCTTT.

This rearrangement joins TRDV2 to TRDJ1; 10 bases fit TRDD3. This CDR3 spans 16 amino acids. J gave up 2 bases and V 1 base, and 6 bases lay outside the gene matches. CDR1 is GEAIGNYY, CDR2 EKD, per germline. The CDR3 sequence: CACDTVGDTETDKLIF. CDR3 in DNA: TGTGCCTGTGACACGGTGGGGGATACTGAGACCGATAAACTCATCTTT.

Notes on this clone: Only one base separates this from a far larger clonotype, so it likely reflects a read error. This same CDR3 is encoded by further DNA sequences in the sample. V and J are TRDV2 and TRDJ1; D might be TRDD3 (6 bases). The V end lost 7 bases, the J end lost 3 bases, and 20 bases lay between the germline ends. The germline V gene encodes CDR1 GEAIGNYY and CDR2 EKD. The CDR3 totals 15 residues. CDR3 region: CACDSLTGKSDKLIF. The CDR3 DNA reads TGTGCCTGCGATTCCCTTACTGGGAAGTCCGATAAACTCATCTTT.

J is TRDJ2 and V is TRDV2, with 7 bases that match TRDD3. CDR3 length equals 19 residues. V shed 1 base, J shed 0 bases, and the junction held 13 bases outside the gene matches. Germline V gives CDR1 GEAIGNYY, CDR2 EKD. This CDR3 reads CACDTVVSGGQTLTAQLFF. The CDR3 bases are TGTGCCTGTGACACAGTCGTGTCTGGGGGCCAGACTTTGACAGCACAACTCTTCTTT.

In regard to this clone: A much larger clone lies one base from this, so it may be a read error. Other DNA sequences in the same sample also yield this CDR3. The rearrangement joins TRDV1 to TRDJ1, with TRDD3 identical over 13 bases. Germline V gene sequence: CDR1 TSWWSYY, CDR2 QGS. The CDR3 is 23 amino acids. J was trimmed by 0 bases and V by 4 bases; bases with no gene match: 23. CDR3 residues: CALGGTTSYQYWGIRFYTDKLIF. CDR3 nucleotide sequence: TGTGCTCTTGGGGGAACCACTTCCTACCAGTACTGGGGGATACGCTTTTACACCGATAAACTCATCTTT.

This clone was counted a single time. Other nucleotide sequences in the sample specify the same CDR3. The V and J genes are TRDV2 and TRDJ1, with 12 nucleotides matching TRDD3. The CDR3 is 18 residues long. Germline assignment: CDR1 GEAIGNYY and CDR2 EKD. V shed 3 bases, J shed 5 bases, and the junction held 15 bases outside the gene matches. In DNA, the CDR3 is TGTGCCTGTGACCCCCTACTGGGGGATACATCTCTCTCTGATAAACTCATCTTT. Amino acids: CACDPLLGDTSLSDKLIF.

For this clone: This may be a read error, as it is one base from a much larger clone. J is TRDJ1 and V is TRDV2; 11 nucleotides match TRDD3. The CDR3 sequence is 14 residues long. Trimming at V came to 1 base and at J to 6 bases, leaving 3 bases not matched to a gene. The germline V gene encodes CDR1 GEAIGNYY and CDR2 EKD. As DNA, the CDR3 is TGTGCCTGTGACACTCTGGGGGATACCCATAAACTCATCTTT. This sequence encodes CACDTLGDTHKLIF.

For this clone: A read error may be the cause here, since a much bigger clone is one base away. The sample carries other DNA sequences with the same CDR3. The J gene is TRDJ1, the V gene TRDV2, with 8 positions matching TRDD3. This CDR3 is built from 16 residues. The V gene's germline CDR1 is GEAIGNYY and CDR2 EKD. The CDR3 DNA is TGTGCCTGTGACACTGTAAGAGGGGATACTCGCGATAAACTCATCTTC. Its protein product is CACDTVRGDTRDKLIF.

As DNA, the CDR3 is TGTGCCTGTGACGTACTGGGGGATATATCCGATAAACTCATCTTT. Translating gives CACDVLGDISDKLIF. The rearrangement uses TRDV2 and TRDJ1; TRDD3 agrees at 11 bases. The CDR3 loop spans 15 amino acids. Trimming cost V 3 bases and J 3 bases; bases outside gene matches: 5. Germline V gene lookup returns CDR1 GEAIGNYY and CDR2 EKD.

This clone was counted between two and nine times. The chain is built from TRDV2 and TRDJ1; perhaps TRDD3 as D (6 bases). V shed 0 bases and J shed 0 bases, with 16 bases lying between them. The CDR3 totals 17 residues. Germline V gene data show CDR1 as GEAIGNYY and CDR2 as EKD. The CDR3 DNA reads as TGTGCCTGTGACACCGCCTGGGGCGCCCAAAACACCGATAAACTCATCTTT. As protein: CACDTAWGAQNTDKLIF.

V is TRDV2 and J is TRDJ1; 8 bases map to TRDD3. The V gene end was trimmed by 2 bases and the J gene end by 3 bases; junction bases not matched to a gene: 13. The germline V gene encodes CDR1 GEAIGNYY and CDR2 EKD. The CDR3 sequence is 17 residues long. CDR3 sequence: CACDILKGDIVSDKLIF. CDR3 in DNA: TGTGCCTGTGACATCCTCAAGGGGGATATTGTATCCGATAAACTCATCTTT.

In DNA, the CDR3 is TGTGCTCTTGGGGAACCCTACAAGGGGTACTGGGGGATACTGACAGCACAACTCTTCTTT. It yields the protein CALGEPYKGYWGILTAQLFF. The chain joins TRDV1 to TRDJ2; 12 positions agree with TRDD3. The CDR3 is 20 amino acids. V was clipped by 1 base and J by 3 bases; unmatched bases: 12. Germline V gene data show CDR1 as TSWWSYY and CDR2 as QGS.

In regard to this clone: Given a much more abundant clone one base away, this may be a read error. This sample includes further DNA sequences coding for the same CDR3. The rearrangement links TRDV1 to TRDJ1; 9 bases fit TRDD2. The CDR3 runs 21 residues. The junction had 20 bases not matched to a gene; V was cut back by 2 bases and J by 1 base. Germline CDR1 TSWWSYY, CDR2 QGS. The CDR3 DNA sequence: TGTGCTCTTGGGGAATATTGGGGCCCCTTCCTACCCTTACTTGTCACCGATAAACTCATCTTT. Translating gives CALGEYWGPFLPLLVTDKLIF.

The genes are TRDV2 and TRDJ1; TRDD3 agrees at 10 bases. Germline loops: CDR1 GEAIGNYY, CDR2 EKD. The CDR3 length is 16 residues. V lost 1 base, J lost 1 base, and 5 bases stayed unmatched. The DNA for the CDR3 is TGTGCCTGTGACACGGTGGGGGATACACTCACCGATAAACTCATCTTT. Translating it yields CACDTVGDTLTDKLIF.

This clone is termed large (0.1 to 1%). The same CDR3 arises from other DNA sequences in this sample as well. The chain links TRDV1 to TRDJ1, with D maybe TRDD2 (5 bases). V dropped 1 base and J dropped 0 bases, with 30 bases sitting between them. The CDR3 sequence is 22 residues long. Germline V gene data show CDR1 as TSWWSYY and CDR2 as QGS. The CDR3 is CALGEPPPPLLLWPSYTDKLIF. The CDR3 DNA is TGTGCTCTTGGGGAACCTCCCCCACCCCTTCTTCTTTGGCCATCGTACACCGATAAACTCATCTTT.

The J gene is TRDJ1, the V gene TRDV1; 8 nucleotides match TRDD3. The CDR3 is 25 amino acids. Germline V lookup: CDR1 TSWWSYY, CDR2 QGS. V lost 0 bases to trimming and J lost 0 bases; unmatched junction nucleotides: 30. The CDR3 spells CALGELPSYWGFMMTQLFYTDKLIF. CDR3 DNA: TGTGCTCTTGGGGAACTTCCATCGTACTGGGGGTTTATGATGACCCAACTGTTTTACACCGATAAACTCATCTTT.